Listed below are T cell receptor beta chains from one sample, sequenced in a study of blood T cell repertoires in COVID-19. TCRdb keeps only in-frame clones here, not all; method: immunoSEQ multiplex PCR. The table records around 77,000 clones, approximately 90% of them present only once. Input material: peripheral blood. These TCRs come from a woman aged 60-75 years with active COVID-19. CDR3s include the opening cysteine and the closing phenylalanine or tryptophan. D genes are given only for firm matches. Rows give clone size only sometimes, using once, few, many, or a class for an expanded clone.

J gene,V gene,D gene,clone size,CDR3 DNA,CDR3 protein
TRBJ2-5,TRBV3-1/TRBV3-2,TRBD1,.,TGTGCCAGCAGCCAGGTAGGGACAGGGCACAACGGGGAGACCCAGTACTTC,CASSQVGTGHNGETQYF
TRBJ1-3,TRBV18,.,.,TGTGCCAGCTCACAGGCGAGAGGGCCCTCTGGAAACACCATATATTTT,CASSQARGPSGNTIYF
TRBJ2-1,TRBV27,TRBD2,.,TGTGCCAGCGGAGGACTAGCGGGTTACAATGAGCAGTTCTTC,CASGGLAGYNEQFF
TRBJ2-7,TRBV5-1,TRBD2,.,TGCGCCAGCAGCTTGACTAGCGGGAGTTACGAGCAGTACTTC,CASSLTSGSYEQYF
TRBJ2-1,TRBV10-3,.,.,TGTGCCATCAGTCAAGATGGGCCACTTAAGGGGAATGAGCAGTTCTTC,CAISQDGPLKGNEQFF
TRBJ2-1,TRBV4-1,TRBD2,.,TGCGCCAGCAGCCGAAGGGAGGGCGGCCGATACAATGAGCAGTTCTTC,CASSRREGGRYNEQFF
TRBJ1-1,TRBV18,TRBD1,.,TGTGCCAGCTCACCGCAGGGGGGAAGGTCGTCGAACACTGAAGCTTTCTTT,CASSPQGGRSSNTEAFF
TRBJ2-1,TRBV29-1,TRBD2,.,TGCAGCGTAATGGGCGGGAGCGGCAATGAGCAGTTCTTC,CSVMGGSGNEQFF
TRBJ1-4,TRBV19,TRBD1,.,TGTGCCAGCCAGGACAGGGATCTTGAAAAACTGTTTTTT,CASQDRDLEKLFF
TRBJ2-3,TRBV2,TRBD2,.,TGTGCCAGCAACCCGACTAGCGGGAGGCCAGATACGCAGTATTTT,CASNPTSGRPDTQYF
TRBJ2-2,TRBV6-5,TRBD2,.,TGTGCCAGCAGTTACTGGGGAGGGGACACCGGGGAGCTGTTTTTT,CASSYWGGDTGELFF
TRBJ2-1,TRBV25-1,TRBD2,once,TGTGCCAGCAGTGAATGGTCTAGCGGGAGCTCCGATGAGCAGTTCTTC,CASSEWSSGSSDEQFF
TRBJ2-7,TRBV6-1,.,few,TGTGCCAGCAGTGATAGCAGAGTCTCCCGGCAGTACTTC,CASSDSRVSRQYF
TRBJ1-2,TRBV28,TRBD1,.,TGTGCCAGCACCTGGGACAGGGCCTATGGCTACACCTTC,CASTWDRAYGYTF
TRBJ2-3,TRBV30,.,.,TGTGCCTGGAGTGTACAGGTGGCAGATACGCAGTATTTT,CAWSVQVADTQYF
TRBJ2-2,TRBV18,.,.,TGTGCCAGCTCCCTTTCTCCCGCGGGGGCGCGGAACACCGGGGAGCTGTTTTTT,CASSLSPAGARNTGELFF
TRBJ2-7,TRBV6-5,.,.,TGTGCCAGCAGCCGCCATAGAGGCCATGAGCAGTACTTC,CASSRHRGHEQYF
TRBJ2-3,TRBV6-5,TRBD1,once,TGTGCCAGCAGGGGACAGGGGGTGACAGATACGCAGTATTTT,CASRGQGVTDTQYF
TRBJ2-7,TRBV4-2,TRBD2,.,TGTGCCAGCAGCCAAACCCTTATAGCGGGAGAGCACTACGAGCAGTACTTC,CASSQTLIAGEHYEQYF
TRBJ2-1,TRBV6-4,TRBD2,.,TGTGCCAGCAGTGAACTAGGGACTAGCGAATACAATGAGCAGTTCTTC,CASSELGTSEYNEQFF
TRBJ2-3,TRBV20-1,.,.,TGCACCGTCGTGTCAGATACGCAGTATTTT,CTVVSDTQYF
TRBJ2-7,TRBV28,.,.,TGTGCCAGCAGTTTTAGCTACGAGCAGTACTTC,CASSFSYEQYF
TRBJ2-2,TRBV5-5,.,.,TGTGCCAGCAGCTTGGCCGGCGGAATGTTCTCCGGGGAGCTGTTTTTT,CASSLAGGMFSGELFF
TRBJ2-7,TRBV7-2,TRBD2,.,TGTGCCAGCAGAAGACCAGCGGGAGGGGGCGAGCAGTACTTC,CASRRPAGGGEQYF
TRBJ2-7,TRBV24-1,TRBD1,.,TGTGCCACCAGACTACCGGGACAGACCTACGAGCAGTACTTC,CATRLPGQTYEQYF
TRBJ2-3,TRBV5-5,.,.,TGTGCCAGCAGCTCACAGGGAAGCACAGATACGCAGTATTTT,CASSSQGSTDTQYF
TRBJ1-1,TRBV7-9,TRBD1,.,TGTGCCACCGGGACAGGGGCAAGGAACACTGAAGCTTTCTTT,CATGTGARNTEAFF
TRBJ2-7,TRBV4-1,TRBD2,.,TGCGCCAGCAGCCGGATAGCGGGAGGGCCGGGGGAGCAGTACTTC,CASSRIAGGPGEQYF
TRBJ2-1,TRBV29-1,TRBD2,.,TGCAGCGTTGACAAAGCGGGAGGGTTCGACAATGAGCAGTTCTTC,CSVDKAGGFDNEQFF
TRBJ1-3,TRBV21-1,.,.,TGTGCCAGCAGCAAAGGGGCTGGGACAGGGCCCTCTGGAAACACCATATATTTT,CASSKGAGTGPSGNTIYF
TRBJ1-1,TRBV2,.,.,TGTGCCAGCAGGCAAGGGCGGGGGACTGAAGCTTTCTTT,CASRQGRGTEAFF
TRBJ2-1,TRBV10-1,TRBD2,.,TGCGCCAGCAGTGAGTCGATTGGGACTAGCGGTTACAATGAGCAGTTCTTC,CASSESIGTSGYNEQFF
TRBJ1-1,TRBV28,TRBD1,.,TGTGCCAGCAGTGGGACAGGGGCTGGTGAGGCTGAAGCTTTCTTT,CASSGTGAGEAEAFF
TRBJ2-1,TRBV3-1/TRBV3-2,TRBD2,.,TGTGCCAGCAGCCAGGGACTAGCACAGTTCTTC,CASSQGLAQFF
TRBJ2-7,TRBV6-5,TRBD2,.,TGTGCCAGCAGATCCAGCGGGATCGAGGGTTACGAGCAGTACTTC,CASRSSGIEGYEQYF
TRBJ2-5,TRBV12-3/TRBV12-4,.,.,TGTGCCAGCAGCTTACAGTTAGAGACCCAGTACTTC,CASSLQLETQYF
TRBJ2-7,TRBV28,.,.,TGTGCCAGCAAAGACAGCTACGAGCAGTACTTC,CASKDSYEQYF
TRBJ1-1,TRBV2,.,.,TGTGCCAGCAGCGCGTATACTTCTGAAGCTTTCTTT,CASSAYTSEAFF
TRBJ2-5,TRBV27,TRBD2,once,TGTGCCAGCAGCCCCGTACGGGGGGGCGGTCAAGAGACCCAGTACTTC,CASSPVRGGGQETQYF
TRBJ2-1,TRBV9,.,.,TGTGCCAGCAGCTACCAACCGGGCGGGGATGAGCAGTTCTTC,CASSYQPGGDEQFF
TRBJ1-1,TRBV11-2,TRBD1,.,TGTGCCAGCAGCTTACGGGACAGTCTGGGAGGCACTGAAGCTTTCTTT,CASSLRDSLGGTEAFF
TRBJ2-1,TRBV19,.,.,TGTGCCAGTAGTCCCATCGGGACTCGACACAATGAGCAGTTCTTC,CASSPIGTRHNEQFF
TRBJ2-7,TRBV11-2,.,once,TGTGCCAGCAGCTTAGGTGGGAGCTCCTACGAGCAGTACTTC,CASSLGGSSYEQYF
TRBJ2-5,TRBV5-6,.,.,TGTGCCAGCAGCCGCATCCAGGGGGACTCGCGGGAGACCCAGTACTTC,CASSRIQGDSRETQYF
TRBJ2-2,TRBV6-5,TRBD1,few,TGTGCCAGCTATCGGACAGGGGACACCGGGGAGCTGTTTTTT,CASYRTGDTGELFF
TRBJ1-2,TRBV19,TRBD1,.,TGTGCCAGTAGTTCGGGACAGTCCTATGGCTACACCTTC,CASSSGQSYGYTF
TRBJ2-7,TRBV6-5,TRBD2,.,TGTGCCAGCAGAAGCACCGGGACTAGTTCACTCGAGCAGTACTTC,CASRSTGTSSLEQYF
TRBJ1-1,TRBV5-4,.,.,TGTGCCAGCAGCTTGCAGGGGAGGGACACTGAAGCTTTCTTT,CASSLQGRDTEAFF
TRBJ1-1,TRBV2,TRBD1,.,TGTGCCAGCAGTGTAACAGGGGGTTTCGGTGAGGCTTTCTTT,CASSVTGGFGEAFF
TRBJ1-1,TRBV7-9,.,few,TGTGCCAGCAGTACTGATCTCAACACTGAAGCTTTCTTT,CASSTDLNTEAFF
TRBJ2-3,TRBV7-8,.,.,TGTGCCAGCAGCTTAGTCCCGGCCCCCGGGGTAGATACGCAGTATTTT,CASSLVPAPGVDTQYF
TRBJ2-3,TRBV5-1,TRBD2,.,TGCGCCAGCAGCCCTGGGACTAGCGGATACACAGATACGCAGTATTTT,CASSPGTSGYTDTQYF
TRBJ1-2,TRBV4-2,TRBD1,.,TGTGCCAGCAGCCAAGTCGCACGCGGGACAGGGTATGGCTACACCTTC,CASSQVARGTGYGYTF
TRBJ2-7,TRBV19,TRBD1,.,TGTGCCAGTAGCCCTAGGATACAGGGGTTCCACGAGCAGTACTTC,CASSPRIQGFHEQYF
TRBJ1-6,TRBV4-2,.,.,TGTGCCAGCAGCCAAGACTATGAGGCGGGGGGTTATAATTCACCCCTCCACTTT,CASSQDYEAGGYNSPLHF
TRBJ1-3,TRBV28,.,once,TGTGCCAGCAGTTTACCCGTTGCGCCTGGAAACACCATATATTTT,CASSLPVAPGNTIYF
TRBJ2-1,TRBV7-9,.,few,TGTGCCAGCAGCCCGAGGGGGTCTAGGTCCTACAATGAGCAGTTCTTC,CASSPRGSRSYNEQFF